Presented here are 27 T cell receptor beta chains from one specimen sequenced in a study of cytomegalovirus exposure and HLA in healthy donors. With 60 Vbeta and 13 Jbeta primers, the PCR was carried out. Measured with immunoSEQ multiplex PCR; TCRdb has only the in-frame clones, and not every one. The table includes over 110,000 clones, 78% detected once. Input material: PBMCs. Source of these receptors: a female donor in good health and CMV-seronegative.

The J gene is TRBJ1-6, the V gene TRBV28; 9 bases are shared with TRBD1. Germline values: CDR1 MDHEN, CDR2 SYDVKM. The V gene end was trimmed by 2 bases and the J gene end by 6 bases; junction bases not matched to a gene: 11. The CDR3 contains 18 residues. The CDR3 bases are TGTGCCAGCAGTTTACCCTACTTTAGGGACAGGGTTAATTCACCCCTCCACTTT. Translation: CASSLPYFRDRVNSPLHF.

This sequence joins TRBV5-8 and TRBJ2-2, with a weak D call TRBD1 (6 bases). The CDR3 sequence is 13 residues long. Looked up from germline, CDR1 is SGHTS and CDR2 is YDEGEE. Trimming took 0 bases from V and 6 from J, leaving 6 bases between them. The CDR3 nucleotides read TGTGCCAGCAGCTTGGAGGGGGCCGGGGAGCTGTTTTTT. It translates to CASSLEGAGELFF.

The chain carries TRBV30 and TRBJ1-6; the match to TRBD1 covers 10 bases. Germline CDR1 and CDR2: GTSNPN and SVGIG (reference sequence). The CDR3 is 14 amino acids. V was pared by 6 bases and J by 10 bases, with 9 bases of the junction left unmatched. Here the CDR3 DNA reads TGTGCCTGTGCAGCCGACAGGGGGCAGTCACCCCTCCACTTT. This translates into CACAADRGQSPLHF.

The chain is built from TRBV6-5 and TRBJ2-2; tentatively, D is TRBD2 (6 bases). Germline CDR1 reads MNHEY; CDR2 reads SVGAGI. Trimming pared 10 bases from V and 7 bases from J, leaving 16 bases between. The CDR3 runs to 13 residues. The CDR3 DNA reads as TGTGCCACGGGAAAGGGGACTGGCGGGGAGCTGTTTTTT. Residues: CATGKGTGGELFF.

The CDR3 sequence: CASSGTGGADTQYF. The CDR3 DNA sequence: TGTGCCAGCAGCGGGACAGGGGGAGCAGATACGCAGTATTTT. The V call is TRBV7-3, the J call TRBJ2-3; 11 nucleotides match TRBD1. The CDR3 loop spans 14 amino acids. V lost 5 bases to trimming and J lost 4 bases; unmatched junction nucleotides: 2. Looked up from germline, CDR1 is SGHTA and CDR2 is FQGTGA. Using reference TRBV7-3 and TRBJ2-3 for the parts outside the CDR3, the full variable domain is GAGVSQTPSNKVTEKGKYVELRCDPISGHTALYWYRQSLGQGPEFLIYFQGTGAADDSGLPNDRFFAVRPEGSVSTLKIQRTERGDSAVYLCASSGTGGADTQYFGPGTRLTVL.

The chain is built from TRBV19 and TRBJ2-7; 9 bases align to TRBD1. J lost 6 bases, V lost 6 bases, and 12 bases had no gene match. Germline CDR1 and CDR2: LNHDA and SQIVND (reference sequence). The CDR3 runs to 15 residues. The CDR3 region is CASRGPGQGTSEQYF. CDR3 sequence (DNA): TGTGCCAGTAGGGGTCCGGGACAGGGTACTTCCGAGCAGTACTTC.

This CDR3 reads CAWRSTTGEAFF. The CDR3 nucleotides read TGTGCCTGGAGGTCCACAACAGGCGAAGCTTTCTTT. This chain uses TRBV30 with TRBJ1-1; TRBD1 is a possible D gene (5 bases). CDR1 is GTSNPN, CDR2 SVGIG, per germline (reference sequence). CDR3 length: 12 amino acids. Trimming pared 3 bases from V and 8 bases from J, leaving 13 bases between. Together with reference TRBV30 and TRBJ1-1, the CDR3 gives the full variable domain: SQTIHQWPATLVQPVGSPLSLECTVEGTSNPNLYWYRQAAGRGLQLLFYSVGIGQISSEVPQNLSASRPQDRQFILSSKKLLLSDSGFYLCAWRSTTGEAFFGQGTRLTVV.

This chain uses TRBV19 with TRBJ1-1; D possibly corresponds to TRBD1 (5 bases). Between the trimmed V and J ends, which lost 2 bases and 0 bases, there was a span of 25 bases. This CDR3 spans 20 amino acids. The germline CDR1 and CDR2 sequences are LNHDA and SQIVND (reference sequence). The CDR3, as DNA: TGTGCCAGTAGTATAACTAAGGTGCTGGGGCCAAGCGGGATGAACACTGAAGCTTTCTTT. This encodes CASSITKVLGPSGMNTEAFF.

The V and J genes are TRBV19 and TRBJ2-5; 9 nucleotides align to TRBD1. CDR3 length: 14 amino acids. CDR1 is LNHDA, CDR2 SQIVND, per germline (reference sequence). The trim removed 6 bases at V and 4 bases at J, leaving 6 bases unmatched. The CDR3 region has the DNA TGTGCCAGTAGCCCGGGACAGGGAGGAGAGACCCAGTACTTC. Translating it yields CASSPGQGGETQYF.

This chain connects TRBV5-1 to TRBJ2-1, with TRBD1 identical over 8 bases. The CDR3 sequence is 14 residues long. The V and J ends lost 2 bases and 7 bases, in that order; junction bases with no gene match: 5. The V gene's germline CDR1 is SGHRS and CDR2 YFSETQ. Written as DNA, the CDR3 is TGCGCCAGCAGCTTAAGAACAGGGGGGAATGAGCAGTTCTTC. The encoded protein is CASSLRTGGNEQFF.

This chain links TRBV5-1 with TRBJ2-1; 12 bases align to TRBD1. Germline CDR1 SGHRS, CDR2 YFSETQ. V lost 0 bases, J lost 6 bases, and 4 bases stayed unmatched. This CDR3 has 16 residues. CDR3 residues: CASSLGPGQGANEQFF. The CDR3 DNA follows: TGCGCCAGCAGCTTGGGACCGGGACAGGGGGCCAATGAGCAGTTCTTC.

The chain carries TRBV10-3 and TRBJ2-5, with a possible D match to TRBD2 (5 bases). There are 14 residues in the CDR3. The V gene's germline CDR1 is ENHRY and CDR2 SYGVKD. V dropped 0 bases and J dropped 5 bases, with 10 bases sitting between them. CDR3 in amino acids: CAISESSRGETQYF. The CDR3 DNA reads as TGTGCCATCAGTGAGTCATCTAGAGGGGAGACCCAGTACTTC.

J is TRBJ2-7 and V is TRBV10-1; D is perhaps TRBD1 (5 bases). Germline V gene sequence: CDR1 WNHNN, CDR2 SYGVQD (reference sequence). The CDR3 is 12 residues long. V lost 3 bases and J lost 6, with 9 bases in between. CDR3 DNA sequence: TGCGCCAGCAGTGAAGACAGTTCCGAGCAGTACTTC. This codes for CASSEDSSEQYF.

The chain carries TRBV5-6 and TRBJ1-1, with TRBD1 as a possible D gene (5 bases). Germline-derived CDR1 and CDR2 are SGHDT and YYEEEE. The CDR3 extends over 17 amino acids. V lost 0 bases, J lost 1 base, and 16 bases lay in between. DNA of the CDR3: TGTGCCAGCAGCTTGGAACGCTGGTTGACAGCGAACACTGAAGCTTTCTTT. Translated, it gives CASSLERWLTANTEAFF.

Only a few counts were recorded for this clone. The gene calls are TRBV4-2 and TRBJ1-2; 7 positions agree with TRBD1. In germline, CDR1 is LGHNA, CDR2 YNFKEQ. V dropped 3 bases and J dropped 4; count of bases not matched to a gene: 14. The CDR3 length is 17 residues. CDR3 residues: CASSQEHWTGPLYGYTF. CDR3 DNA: TGTGCCAGCAGCCAGGAACATTGGACAGGCCCGCTCTATGGCTACACCTTC.

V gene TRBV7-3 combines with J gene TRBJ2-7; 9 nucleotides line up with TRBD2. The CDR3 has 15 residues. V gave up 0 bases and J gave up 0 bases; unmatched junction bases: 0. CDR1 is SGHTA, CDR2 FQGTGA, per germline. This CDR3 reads CASSLTSGSSYEQYF. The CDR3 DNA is TGTGCCAGCAGCTTAACTAGCGGGAGCTCCTACGAGCAGTACTTC.

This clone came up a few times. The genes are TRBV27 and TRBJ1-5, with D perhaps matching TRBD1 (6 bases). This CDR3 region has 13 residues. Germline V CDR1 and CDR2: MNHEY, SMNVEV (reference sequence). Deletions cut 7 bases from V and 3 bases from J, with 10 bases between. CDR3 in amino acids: CASKTGFNQPQHF. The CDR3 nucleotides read TGTGCCAGCAAGACAGGTTTCAATCAGCCCCAGCATTTT.

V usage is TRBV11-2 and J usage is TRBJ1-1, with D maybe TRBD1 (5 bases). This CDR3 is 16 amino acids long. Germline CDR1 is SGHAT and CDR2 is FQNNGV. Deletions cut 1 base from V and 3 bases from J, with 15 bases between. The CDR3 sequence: CASSLADGGGDTEAFF. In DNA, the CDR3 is TGTGCCAGCAGCTTAGCCGACGGGGGAGGAGACACTGAAGCTTTCTTT.

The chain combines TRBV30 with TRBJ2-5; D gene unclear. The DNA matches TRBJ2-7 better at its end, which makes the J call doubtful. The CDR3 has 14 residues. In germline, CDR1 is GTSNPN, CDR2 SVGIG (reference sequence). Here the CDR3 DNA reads TGTGCCTGGAGTACCCCCCGTCCGGGTACCGAGCAGTACTTC. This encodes CAWSTPRPGTEQYF.

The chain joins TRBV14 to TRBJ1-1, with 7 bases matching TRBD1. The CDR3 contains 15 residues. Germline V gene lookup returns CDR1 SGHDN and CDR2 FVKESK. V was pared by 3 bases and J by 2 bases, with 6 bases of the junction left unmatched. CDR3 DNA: TGTGCCAGCAGCCAGACAGGGTGGAAAAACACTGAAGCTTTCTTT. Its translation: CASSQTGWKNTEAFF.

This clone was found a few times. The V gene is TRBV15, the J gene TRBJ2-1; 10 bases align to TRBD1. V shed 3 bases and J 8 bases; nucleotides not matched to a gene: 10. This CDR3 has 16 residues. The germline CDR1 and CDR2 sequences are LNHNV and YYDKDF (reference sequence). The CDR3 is CATSRDDRGLVHEQFF. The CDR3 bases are TGTGCCACCAGCAGGGATGACAGGGGGCTGGTCCATGAGCAGTTCTTC.

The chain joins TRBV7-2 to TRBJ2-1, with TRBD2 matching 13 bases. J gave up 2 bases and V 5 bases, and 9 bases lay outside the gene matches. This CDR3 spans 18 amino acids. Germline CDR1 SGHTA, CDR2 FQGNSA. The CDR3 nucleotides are TGTGCCAGCAGCCCGCGACTAGCGGGGGGCCTAACCTACAATGAGCAGTTCTTC. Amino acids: CASSPRLAGGLTYNEQFF.

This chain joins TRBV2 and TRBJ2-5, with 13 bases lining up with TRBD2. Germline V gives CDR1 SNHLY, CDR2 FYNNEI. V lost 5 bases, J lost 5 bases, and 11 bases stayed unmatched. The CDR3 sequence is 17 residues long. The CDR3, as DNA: TGTGCCAGCAGTCTCGGACTAGCGGGGGCTTTCGGCGAGACCCAGTACTTC. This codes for CASSLGLAGAFGETQYF.

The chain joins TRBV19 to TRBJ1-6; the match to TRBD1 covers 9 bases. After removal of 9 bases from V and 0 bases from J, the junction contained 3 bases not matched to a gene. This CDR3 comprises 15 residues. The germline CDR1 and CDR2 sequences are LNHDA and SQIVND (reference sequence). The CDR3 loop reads CASLDRGSYNSPLHF. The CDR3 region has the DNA TGTGCCAGCTTGGACAGGGGCTCCTATAATTCACCCCTCCACTTT.

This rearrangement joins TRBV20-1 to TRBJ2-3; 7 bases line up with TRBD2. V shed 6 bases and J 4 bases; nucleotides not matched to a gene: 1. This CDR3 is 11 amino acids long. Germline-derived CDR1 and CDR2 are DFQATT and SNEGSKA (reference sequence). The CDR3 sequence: CSAAGSDTQYF. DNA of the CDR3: TGCAGTGCAGCGGGGTCAGATACGCAGTATTTT.

CDR3 sequence: CASSLLQVNTEAFF. CDR3 coding DNA: TGTGCCAGCAGCTTATTACAGGTAAACACTGAAGCTTTCTTT. The V gene is TRBV7-2, the J gene TRBJ1-1; possibly TRBD1 for D (5 bases). The CDR3 totals 14 residues. V gave up 2 bases and J gave up 2 bases, with 9 bases separating them. From germline, CDR1 is SGHTA and CDR2 FQGNSA.

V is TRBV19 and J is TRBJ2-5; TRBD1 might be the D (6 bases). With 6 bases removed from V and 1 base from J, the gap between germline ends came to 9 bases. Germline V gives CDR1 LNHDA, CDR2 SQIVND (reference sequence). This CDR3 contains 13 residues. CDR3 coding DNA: TGTGCCAGTAGCGAGACAGGCCAAGAGACCCAGTACTTC. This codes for CASSETGQETQYF.